What follows describes a single T cell receptor (beta chain). V lost 5 bases to trimming and J lost 0 bases; unmatched junction nucleotides: 5. Germline CDR1 reads KGHSH; CDR2 reads LQKENI. This CDR3 contains 16 residues. This sample stems from a study of blood T cell repertoires in COVID-19. Generated by immunoSEQ multiplex PCR, the TCRdb table keeps only in-frame clones and is missing some. The sample consists of 120,000 to 150,000 clones, roughly four fifths of them appearing once. The chain joins TRBV18 to TRBJ2-3; 10 nucleotides match TRBD1. The sequencing sample was made of peripheral blood. The clonotype originates from a human donor with acute or convalescent COVID-19. The donor label of this sample is uncertain. The CDR3 loop reads CASSSTGGTSTDTQYF. The CDR3 DNA sequence: TGTGCCAGCTCATCGACAGGGGGCACTAGCACAGATACGCAGTATTTT.